This T cell receptor (beta chain) emerged from a study of blood T cell repertoires in COVID-19 (TCRdb year 2020). About the investigation overall: Collaborator samples came from the United States, Italy and Spain and covered acute and convalescent phases of COVID-19. The prospective study material was composed of cDNA or gDNA derived from T cells, B-cell-depleted T cells, or PBMCs. Deeply sampled blood TCRbeta repertoires from subjects exposed to, actively infected with, or recovered from COVID-19 were included in the dataset. Samples came from the ongoing ImmuneRACE study (first 160 participants) plus 1,254 subjects from 6 global collaborators. The repertoires were released in a freely available public database intended as a resource for research on the immune response to SARS-CoV-2. Where available, HLA class I and class II types were obtained from metadata supplied by the sample provider rather than from assay-based typing. Nearly every sample came with metadata listing a de-identified subject ID, COVID-19 status, age in years and sex.

Findings and caveats that apply to the study as a whole: The amount of clinical and demographic metadata varied by source and participant and was provided uncurated.

The CDR3 numbers 14 residues from cysteine through phenylalanine. CDR3 DNA is the only sequence kept; it has 42 bases, read in frame from the first base. V is trimmed back by 5 bases and J by 2 bases, and the junction contains 3 bases that no gene match accounts for. The germline V gene (reference sequence) provides CDR1 LNHDA and CDR2 SQIVND. Each collaborating institution followed its own protocols to collect whole blood in K2EDTA tubes. For TCRbeta analysis, collaborator samples were shipped as frozen whole blood, as isolated PBMCs, or as DNA extracted from either sample type. This clone was picked up one time. This clone's antigen is unknown. Qualities for individual bases were not recorded, and no much larger clone is one base off. TCRbeta CDR3 regions were amplified from genomic DNA by means of the immunoSEQ Assay, a bias-controlled multiplex PCR. The paper's data handling went like this. The number of nucleated cells in each sample was estimated by amplification of reference gene primers within the assay. Sequence reads were collapsed and filtered to measure the absolute abundance of every unique TCRbeta CDR3 rearrangement. For each sample, productive Simpson clonality was calculated as the square root of Simpson's diversity index over productive rearrangements. TCRdb took this table from immuneACCESS and kept in-frame rearrangements with V and J called. Such tables lack part of the clones; where checked against another copy, unresolved V genes explain under half of the gap, and the rest is unexplained. That table gives V, J and clone size, and the DNA gave D and trimming. For this sample there are roughly 100,000 clones; over 65% appear just once. The ten largest account for about 12% of the sample.

The clonotype comes from a human donor in a cohort sampled during active COVID-19. The sample taken for sequencing was peripheral blood. The V and J genes are TRBV19 and TRBJ2-7; the central 10 bases match TRBD1. Here the CDR3 is given as CASSPGQGTYEQYF. The nucleotide sequence is TGTGCCAGTAGTCCGGGACAGGGGACCTACGAGCAGTACTTC.